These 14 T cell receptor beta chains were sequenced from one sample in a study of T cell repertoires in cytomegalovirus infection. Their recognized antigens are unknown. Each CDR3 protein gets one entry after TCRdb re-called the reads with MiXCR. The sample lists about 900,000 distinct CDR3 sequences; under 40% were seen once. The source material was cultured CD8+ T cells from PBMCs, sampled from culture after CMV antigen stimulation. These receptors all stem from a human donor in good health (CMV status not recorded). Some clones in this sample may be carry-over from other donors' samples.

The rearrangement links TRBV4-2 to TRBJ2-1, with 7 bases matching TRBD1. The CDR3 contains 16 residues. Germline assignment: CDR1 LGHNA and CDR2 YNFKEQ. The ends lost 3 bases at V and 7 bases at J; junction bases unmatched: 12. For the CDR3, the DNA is TGTGCCAGCAGCCACTTGGCGACGGGACAGAGGAATGAGCAGTTCTTC. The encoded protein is CASSHLATGQRNEQFF.

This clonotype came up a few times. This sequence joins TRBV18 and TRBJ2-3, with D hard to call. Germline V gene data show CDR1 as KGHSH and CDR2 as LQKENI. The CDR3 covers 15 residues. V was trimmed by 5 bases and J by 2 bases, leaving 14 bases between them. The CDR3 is CASSSDWSDTDTQYF. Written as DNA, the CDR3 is TGTGCCAGCTCATCCGACTGGTCTGACACAGATACGCAGTATTTT.

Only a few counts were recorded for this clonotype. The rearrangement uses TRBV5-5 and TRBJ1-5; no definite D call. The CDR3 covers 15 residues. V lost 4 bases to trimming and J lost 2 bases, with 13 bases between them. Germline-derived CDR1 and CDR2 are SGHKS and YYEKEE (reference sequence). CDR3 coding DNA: TGTGCCAGCAGCACGCGGGGATTAGGCAATCAGCCCCAGCATTTT. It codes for CASSTRGLGNQPQHF.

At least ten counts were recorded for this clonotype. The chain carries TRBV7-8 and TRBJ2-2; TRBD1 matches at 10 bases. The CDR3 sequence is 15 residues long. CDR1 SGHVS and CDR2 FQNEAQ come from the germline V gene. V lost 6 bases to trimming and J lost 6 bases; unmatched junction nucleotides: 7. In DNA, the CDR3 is TGTGCCAGCAGGAAATCCGGGACAGGGGCCGGGGAGCTGTTTTTT. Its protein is CASRKSGTGAGELFF.

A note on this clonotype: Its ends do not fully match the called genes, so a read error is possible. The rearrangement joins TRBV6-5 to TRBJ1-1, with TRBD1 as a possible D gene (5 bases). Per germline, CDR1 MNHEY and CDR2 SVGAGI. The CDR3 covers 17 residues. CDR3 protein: CANSYFTGPGEDTEAFF. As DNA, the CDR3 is TGTGCCAACAGTTATTTCACAGGCCCCGGAGAGGACACTGAAGCTTTCTTT.

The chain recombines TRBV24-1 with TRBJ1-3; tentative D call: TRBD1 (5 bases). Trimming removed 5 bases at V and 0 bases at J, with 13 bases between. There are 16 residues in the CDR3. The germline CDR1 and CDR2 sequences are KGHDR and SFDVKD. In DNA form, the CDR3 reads TGTGCCACCAGTGCTGAAGGGACCGGCTCTGGAAACACCATATATTTT. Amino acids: CATSAEGTGSGNTIYF.

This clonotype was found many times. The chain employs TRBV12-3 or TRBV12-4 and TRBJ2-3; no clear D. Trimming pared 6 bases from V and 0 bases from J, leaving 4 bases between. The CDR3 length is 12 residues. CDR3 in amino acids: CASRTSTDTQYF. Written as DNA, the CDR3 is TGTGCCAGCAGGACTAGCACAGATACGCAGTATTTT.

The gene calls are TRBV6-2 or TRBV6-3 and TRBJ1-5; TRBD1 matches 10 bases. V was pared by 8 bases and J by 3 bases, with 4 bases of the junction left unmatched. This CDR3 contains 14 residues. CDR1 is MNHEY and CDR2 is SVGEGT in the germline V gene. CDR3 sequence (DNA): TGTGCCAGCCGGGACAGGGGAAACAATCAGCCCCAGCATTTT. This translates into CASRDRGNNQPQHF.

The DNA for the CDR3 is TGTGCCACCTACAACATATATGGCTACACCTTC. Translated, it gives CATYNIYGYTF. V is TRBV6-6 and J is TRBJ1-2, with no clear D. The length of the CDR3 is 11 residues. Germline CDR1 reads MNHNY; CDR2 reads SVGAGI (reference sequence). The V gene lost 10 bases and the J gene lost 5 bases, with 11 bases spanning the gap.

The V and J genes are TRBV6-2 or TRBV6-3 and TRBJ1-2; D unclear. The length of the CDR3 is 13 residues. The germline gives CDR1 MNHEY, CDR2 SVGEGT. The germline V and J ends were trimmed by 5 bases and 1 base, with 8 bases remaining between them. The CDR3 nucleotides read TGTGCCAGCAGTGATTTGGGTAACTATGGCTACACCTTC. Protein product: CASSDLGNYGYTF.

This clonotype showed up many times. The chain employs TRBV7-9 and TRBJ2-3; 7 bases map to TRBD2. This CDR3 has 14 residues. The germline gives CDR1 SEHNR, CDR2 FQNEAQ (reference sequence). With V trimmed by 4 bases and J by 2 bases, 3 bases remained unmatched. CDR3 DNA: TGTGCCAGCAGCTCTCTAGCGGACACAGATACGCAGTATTTT. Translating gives CASSSLADTDTQYF.

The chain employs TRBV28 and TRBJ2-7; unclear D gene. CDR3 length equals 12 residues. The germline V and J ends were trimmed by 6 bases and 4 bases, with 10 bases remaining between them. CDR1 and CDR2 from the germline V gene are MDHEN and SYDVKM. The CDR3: CASSALGYEQYV. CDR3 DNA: TGTGCCAGCAGCGCGTTGGGTTACGAGCAGTACGTC.

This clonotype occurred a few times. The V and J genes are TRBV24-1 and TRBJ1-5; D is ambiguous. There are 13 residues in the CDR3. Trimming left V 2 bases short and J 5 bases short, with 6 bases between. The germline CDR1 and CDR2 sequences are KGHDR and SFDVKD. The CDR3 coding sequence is TGTGCCACCAGTGATTCGGGGTATCAGCCCCAGCATTTT. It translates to CATSDSGYQPQHF.

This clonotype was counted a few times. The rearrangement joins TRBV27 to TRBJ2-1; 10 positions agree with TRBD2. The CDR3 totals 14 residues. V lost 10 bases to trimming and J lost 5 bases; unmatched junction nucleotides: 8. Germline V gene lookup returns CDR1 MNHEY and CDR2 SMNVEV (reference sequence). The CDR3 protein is CATRAGGLHNEQFF. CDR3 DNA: TGTGCCACCAGAGCGGGGGGGTTACACAATGAGCAGTTCTTC.